These T cell receptor beta chains were read from a single sample in a study of shared clonotypes between healthy human individuals. Using immunoSEQ multiplex PCR, the repertoire was profiled, and TCRdb retains in-frame clones only, with some absent. This table holds approximately 1.9 million clones, roughly 93% found once. Sequencing used naive CD8+ T cells from PBMCs. These receptor sequences come from a man between 18 and 35 years old in good health. Some clones in this sample may be carry-over from other donors' samples. Each CDR3 is given with its conserved first and last residue. A D gene is named only where the DNA matches it firmly. Rows give clone size only sometimes, using once, few, many, or a class for an expanded clone.

>TRBJ1-1|-|TRBV10-3|-
CAISDLTGEAFF
TGTGCCATCAGTGACCTAACAGGGGAAGCTTTCTTT
>TRBJ2-1|-|TRBV6-5|-
CASSPNKGNEQFF
TGTGCCAGCAGTCCCAACAAAGGAAATGAGCAGTTCTTC
>TRBJ2-1|-|TRBV12-5|-
CASGLGLLGQFF
TGTGCTAGTGGTTTGGGCCTTCTGGGGCAGTTCTTC
>TRBJ1-4|-|TRBV30|TRBD1
CAWQTGWDEKLFF
TGTGCCTGGCAGACAGGGTGGGATGAAAAACTGTTTTTT
>TRBJ1-2|once|TRBV7-9|-
CASSLGLQGTNYGYTF
TGTGCCAGCAGCTTAGGATTACAGGGAACTAACTATGGCTACACCTTC
>TRBJ2-3|-|TRBV7-9|-
CASSREGTDTQYF
TGTGCCAGCAGCCGCGAGGGGACAGATACGCAGTATTTT
>TRBJ1-2|-|TRBV5-5|-
CASSLFGPNYGYTF
TGTGCCAGCAGCTTGTTCGGGCCTAACTATGGCTACACCTTC
>TRBJ2-7|-|TRBV4-1|TRBD2
CASSPVGGSRYEQYF
TGCGCCAGCAGCCCCGTGGGGGGGTCCCGTTACGAGCAGTACTTC
>TRBJ2-3|-|TRBV2|TRBD2
CASMEISGRAPDTQYF
TGTGCCAGCATGGAAATTAGCGGGAGGGCCCCAGATACGCAGTATTTT
>TRBJ2-1|-|TRBV5-1|TRBD2
CASSMGLASHNEQFF
TGCGCCAGCAGCATGGGACTAGCGAGTCACAATGAGCAGTTCTTC
>TRBJ2-5|-|TRBV19|-
CASRKAGEETQYF
TGTGCCAGTAGAAAGGCAGGGGAGGAGACCCAGTACTTC
>TRBJ1-5|few|TRBV5-6|-
CASSSGTRSNQPQHF
TGTGCCAGCAGCTCCGGGACACGTAGCAATCAGCCCCAGCATTTT
>TRBJ2-5|-|TRBV18|TRBD1
CASSPKTGVDETQYF
TGTGCCAGCTCACCAAAAACAGGGGTAGACGAGACCCAGTACTTC
>TRBJ1-1|-|TRBV27|TRBD1
CATADRGRGSEAFF
TGTGCCACCGCGGACAGGGGGCGCGGGAGTGAAGCTTTCTTT
>TRBJ1-1|-|TRBV7-3|-
CASSFQGNTEAFF
TGTGCCAGCAGCTTCCAGGGGAACACTGAAGCTTTCTTT
>TRBJ1-5|-|TRBV27|-
CASSSREPSNQPQHF
TGTGCCAGCAGTTCCCGGGAACCTAGCAATCAGCCCCAGCATTTT
>TRBJ1-2|-|TRBV27|TRBD1
CASSYGIGTGFGYTF
TGTGCCAGCAGTTATGGAATAGGGACAGGCTTTGGCTACACCTTC
>TRBJ2-7|-|TRBV5-4|TRBD2
CASSLGAGGPYEQYF
TGTGCCAGCAGCTTGGGAGCGGGAGGCCCTTACGAGCAGTACTTC
>TRBJ2-5|-|TRBV11-2|-
CASSLVYTGQETQYF
TGTGCCAGCAGCTTAGTATATACAGGACAGGAGACCCAGTACTTC
>TRBJ2-2|-|TRBV15|TRBD2
CATSRDRGRATGELFF
TGTGCCACCAGCAGAGATCGCGGGAGGGCCACCGGGGAGCTGTTTTTT
>TRBJ2-7|-|TRBV28|TRBD2
CASSPQRGSYEQYF
TGTGCCAGCAGTCCCCAGCGGGGCTCCTACGAGCAGTACTTC
>TRBJ1-2|-|TRBV28|TRBD1
CASSFDRGFKHGYTF
TGTGCCAGCAGTTTCGACAGGGGGTTTAAGCATGGCTACACCTTC
>TRBJ2-7|-|TRBV27|TRBD1
CASSRGTGGHEQYF
TGTGCCAGCAGCAGAGGGACAGGGGGACACGAGCAGTACTTC
>TRBJ1-1|-|TRBV27|-
CASSRLGSKAFF
TGTGCCAGCAGTCGTCTAGGAAGCAAAGCTTTCTTT
>TRBJ1-1|-|TRBV4-1|-
CASSQDRGTEAFF
TGCGCCAGCAGCCAAGACCGGGGCACTGAAGCTTTCTTT
>TRBJ1-2|once|TRBV7-9|-
CASSLVGLANYGYTF
TGTGCCAGCAGCTTAGTCGGGTTAGCTAACTATGGCTACACCTTC
>TRBJ2-1|-|TRBV5-4|-
CASGGEKGEQFF
TGTGCCAGCGGGGGCGAGAAAGGTGAGCAGTTCTTC
>TRBJ2-1|-|TRBV28|TRBD1
CASSSVRTGQSSYNEQFF
TGTGCCAGCAGTTCGGTTAGGACAGGCCAGAGCTCCTACAATGAGCAGTTCTTC
>TRBJ2-1|-|TRBV9|TRBD2
CASTLGLATLNEQFF
TGTGCCAGCACCTTAGGACTAGCGACTCTCAATGAGCAGTTCTTC
>TRBJ2-7|-|TRBV7-9|-
CASSRDVWWYEQYF
TGTGCCAGCAGCCGGGACGTGTGGTGGTACGAGCAGTACTTC
>TRBJ2-7|-|TRBV5-4|TRBD2
CASSPPGLAGHEQYF
TGTGCCAGCAGCCCCCCGGGACTAGCTGGCCACGAGCAGTACTTC
>TRBJ2-7|-|TRBV29-1|-
CSVVGTDKDRWEGEQYF
TGCAGCGTTGTTGGGACAGATAAAGATAGGTGGGAGGGCGAGCAGTACTTC
>TRBJ2-1|-|TRBV5-1|TRBD2
CASSLESGRGNEQFF
TGCGCCAGCAGCTTGGAAAGCGGGAGGGGCAATGAGCAGTTCTTC
>TRBJ1-1|-|TRBV7-3|-
CASSPGAMNTEAFF
TGTGCCAGCAGCCCTGGTGCGATGAACACTGAAGCTTTCTTT
>TRBJ1-5|-|TRBV4-1|-
CASSPSAHRSNQPQHF
TGCGCCAGCAGCCCCTCAGCGCACAGGAGCAATCAGCCCCAGCATTTT
>TRBJ2-1|-|TRBV5-4|-
CASSPLLGRGNEQFF
TGTGCCAGCAGCCCGCTACTTGGCCGGGGAAATGAGCAGTTCTTC
>TRBJ2-1|-|TRBV27|-
CASSLSFGGLRAGNEQFF
TGTGCCAGCAGTTTATCTTTTGGGGGACTCCGGGCGGGAAATGAGCAGTTCTTC
>TRBJ1-5|-|TRBV19|-
CASREEGNIYSNQPQHF
TGTGCCAGTAGGGAGGAGGGAAATATCTATAGCAATCAGCCCCAGCATTTT
>TRBJ1-5|-|TRBV7-6|TRBD1
CASSAGYRGDQPQHF
TGTGCCAGCAGCGCGGGGTACAGGGGTGACCAGCCCCAGCATTTT
>TRBJ1-1|-|TRBV6-6|-
CASSYSLWNTEAFF
TGTGCCAGCAGTTACTCGTTGTGGAACACTGAAGCTTTCTTT
>TRBJ2-2|-|TRBV6-1|-
CASRKISNTGELFF
TGTGCCAGCAGGAAGATTAGTAACACCGGGGAGCTGTTTTTT
>TRBJ2-4|once|TRBV4-2|TRBD2
CASSRTASVLAGESIQYF
TGTGCCAGCAGCCGAACCGCCTCGGTCCTAGCGGGAGAGAGCATTCAGTACTTC
>TRBJ2-7|-|TRBV28|-
CASSYQDSVYEQYF
TGTGCCAGCAGTTACCAGGACAGTGTCTACGAGCAGTACTTC
>TRBJ1-1|-|TRBV28|-
CAIARAADTEAFF
TGTGCCATTGCCCGGGCCGCTGACACTGAAGCTTTCTTT